The T cell receptor (beta chain) described here comes from a study of T cells in Graves' hyperthyroidism and ophthalmopathy. Researchers took RNA transcripts and amplified the TCR beta CDR3 regions from them. Carried out on the TCR CDR3, a first-round RT-PCR used the HTBI primer set. MiXCR was run by TCRdb on the multiplex PCR reads, yielding one entry per CDR3 protein. The sample shows 300,000 or so distinct CDR3 sequences, more than 15% of them seen only once. The germline V and J ends were trimmed by 0 bases and 6 bases, with 15 bases remaining between them. Germline CDR1 and CDR2: LGHNA and YNFKEQ. This CDR3 is 16 amino acids long. The table lists this clonotype with many counts.

This clonotype was obtained from a woman aged 55-69 years with Graves' ophthalmopathy. Sequenced sample: blood. This chain connects TRBV4-2 to TRBJ2-1; D is perhaps TRBD2 (5 bases). CDR3 nucleotides: TGTGCCAGCAGCCAAGATCGATCGGGGTGGGGCAATGAGCAGTTCTTC. It specifies CASSQDRSGWGNEQFF.